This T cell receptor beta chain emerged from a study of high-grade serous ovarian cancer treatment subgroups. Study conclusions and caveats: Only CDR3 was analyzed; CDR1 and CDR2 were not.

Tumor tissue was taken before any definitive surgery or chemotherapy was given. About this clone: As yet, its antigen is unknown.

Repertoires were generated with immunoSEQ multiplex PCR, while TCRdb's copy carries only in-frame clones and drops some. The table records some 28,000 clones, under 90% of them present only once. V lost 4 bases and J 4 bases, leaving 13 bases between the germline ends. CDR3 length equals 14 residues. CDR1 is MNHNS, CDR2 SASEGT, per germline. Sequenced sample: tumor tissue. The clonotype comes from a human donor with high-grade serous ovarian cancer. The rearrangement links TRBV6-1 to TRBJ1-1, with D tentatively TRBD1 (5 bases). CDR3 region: CASSGGGLSTEAFF. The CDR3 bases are TGTGCCAGCAGTGGTGGGGGATTATCCACTGAAGCTTTCTTT.